This T cell receptor beta chain appears in the sequencing data of a study of blood T cell repertoires in COVID-19. Study-wide context: The United States, Italy and Spain provided the acute and convalescent COVID-19 samples. Sources were T cells, B-cell-depleted T cells, or PBMCs; the material itself was cDNA or gDNA.

The CDR3 spans 16 residues. The germline gives CDR1 SEHNR, CDR2 FQNEAQ (reference sequence). With 4 bases removed from V and 5 bases from J, the gap between germline ends came to 18 bases. In the authors' workflow: Nucleated cell counts were estimated from reference gene primer amplification. Profiling relied on immunoSEQ multiplex PCR, and the TCRdb table lists in-frame clones only, not all of them. V and J calls plus clone size are reproduced from that table; the DNA served to infer D and trimming. The sample has 140,000 to 150,000 clones, 88% seen once. This chain links TRBV7-9 with TRBJ2-1; D is unclear. The sequence came from a woman in her fifties or sixties with acute or convalescent COVID-19. The sequenced sample consisted of peripheral blood. As DNA, the CDR3 is TGTGCCAGCAGCTCGAGATCGGGTCTCCCCAACAATGAGCAGTTCTTC. It codes for CASSSRSGLPNNEQFF.